This T cell receptor (beta chain) was identified in a study of blood T cells in healthy people across ages. Using a J-beta primer mix together with a sample-barcoded 5' primer, a second PCR was run for roughly 6 to 11 cycles. MiXCR was run by TCRdb on the 5' RACE reads, yielding one entry per CDR3 protein. The top ten clones hold 11% of a sample with about 1.6 million distinct CDR3 sequences, 30% to 35% of them seen once. This clonotype was observed a few times. The length of the CDR3 is 14 residues. Trimming pared 2 bases from V and 1 base from J, leaving 12 bases between. CDR1 is DFQATT, CDR2 SNEGSKA, per germline (reference sequence).

The V and J genes are TRBV20-1 and TRBJ2-7, with no clear D. Sequenced input: blood. The receptor comes from a woman aged 25-40 years in good health. CDR3 region: CSARSHVDSYEQYF. The CDR3 DNA sequence: TGCAGTGCTAGAAGTCATGTCGATTCCTACGAGCAGTACTTC.